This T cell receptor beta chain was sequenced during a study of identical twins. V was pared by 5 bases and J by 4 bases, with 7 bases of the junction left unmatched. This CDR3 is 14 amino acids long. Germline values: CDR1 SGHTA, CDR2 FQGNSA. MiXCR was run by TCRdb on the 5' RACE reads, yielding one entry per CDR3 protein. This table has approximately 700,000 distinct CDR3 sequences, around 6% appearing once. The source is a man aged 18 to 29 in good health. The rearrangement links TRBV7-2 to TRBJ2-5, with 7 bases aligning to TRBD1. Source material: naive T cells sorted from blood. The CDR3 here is CASSPQGSGETQYF. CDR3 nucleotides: TGTGCCAGCAGCCCACAGGGGAGTGGAGAGACCCAGTACTTC.